Each of the 22 T cell receptor beta chains below was sequenced from the same sample in a study of shared clonotypes between healthy human individuals. Sequencing used immunoSEQ multiplex PCR; TCRdb keeps in-frame clones, though not all of them. The table lists about 500,000 clones, about 74% of them singletons. The sample comprised PBMCs. Every receptor here comes from a woman aged 40 to 55 in good health. Some clones in this sample may be carry-over from other donors' samples.

This clone was found many times. Additional DNA sequences in this sample encode the identical CDR3. The rearrangement joins TRBV18 to TRBJ2-3; the D is unclear. The CDR3 is 14 residues long. CDR1 is KGHSH and CDR2 is LQKENI in the germline V gene. The V end was cut by 3 bases, the J end by 0 bases, with 7 bases between. The CDR3: CASSPEVSTDTQYF. The CDR3 DNA follows: TGTGCCAGCTCACCCGAGGTGAGCACAGATACGCAGTATTTT.

This clone was observed once. This likely stems from a read error, as it lies one base from a far larger clone. The identical CDR3 is also encoded by other nucleotide sequences in the sample. The chain uses TRBV30 and TRBJ1-5, with D possibly being TRBD1 (6 bases). This CDR3 is built from 16 residues. CDR1 and CDR2 from the germline V gene are GTSNPN and SVGIG (reference sequence). The CDR3, as DNA: TGTGCCTGGAGTGTAGGGGGTGACTATAGCAATCAGCCCCAGCATTTC. The encoded protein is CAWSVGGDYSNQPQHF. The complete variable domain, with remaining parts taken from reference TRBV30 and TRBJ1-5, reads SQTIHQWPATLVQPVGSPLSLECTVEGTSNPNLYWYRQAAGRGLQLLFYSVGIGQISSEVPQNLSASRPQDRQFILSSKKLLLSDSGFYLCAWSVGGDYSNQPQHFGDGTRLSIL.

This clone has more than one count but fewer than ten. The rearrangement joins TRBV5-1 to TRBJ2-1; 7 bases agree with TRBD2. Germline values: CDR1 SGHRS, CDR2 YFSETQ. The CDR3 is made up of 15 amino acids. Trimming cost V 4 bases and J 1 base; bases outside gene matches: 5. The CDR3 loop is CASSRSGGSYNEQFF. The DNA for the CDR3 is TGCGCCAGCAGCCGTTCGGGAGGTTCCTACAATGAGCAGTTCTTC. Supplemented by reference TRBV5-1 and TRBJ2-1, the full variable domain reads KAGVTQTPRYLIKTRGQQVTLSCSPISGHRSVSWYQQTPGQGLQFLFEYFSETQRNKGNFPGRFSGRQFSNSRSEMNVSTLELGDSALYLCASSRSGGSYNEQFFGPGTRLTVL.

The rearrangement links TRBV19 to TRBJ1-5, with a weak D call TRBD1 (6 bases). V was shortened by 8 bases and J by 2 bases, with 16 bases between the two germline ends. This CDR3 spans 15 amino acids. Germline V lookup: CDR1 LNHDA, CDR2 SQIVND (reference sequence). The CDR3 region is CASEVQGQGNQPQHF. The CDR3 DNA follows: TGTGCCAGTGAAGTACAGGGTCAGGGCAATCAGCCCCAGCATTTT.

The chain carries TRBV6-7 and TRBJ1-5; no firm D call. TRBV6-7 is designated an ORF whose function remains uncertain. Trimming pared 0 bases from V and 6 bases from J, leaving 12 bases between. The length of the CDR3 is 15 residues. The CDR3 DNA reads as TGTGCCAGCAGTTACTCAGTGAGGGTGACTCAGCCCCAGCATTTT. Translation gives CASSYSVRVTQPQHF.

The chain joins TRBV13 to TRBJ2-7; D is unclear. Germline values: CDR1 PRHDT, CDR2 FYEKMQ (reference sequence). The CDR3 has 14 residues. V lost 3 bases and J lost 5, with 14 bases in between. The CDR3 DNA sequence: TGTGCCAGCAGCTTCGGACCTAAGGTTAACGAGCAGTACTTC. It specifies CASSFGPKVNEQYF.

This clone was counted between two and nine times. It differs at one base from a far larger clone, so likely a read error. Other DNA sequences in the same sample also yield this CDR3. This chain joins TRBV6-5 and TRBJ1-1, with TRBD1 matching over 8 bases. Germline loops: CDR1 MNHEY, CDR2 SVGAGI. The CDR3 has 12 amino acids. Here the CDR3 DNA reads TGTGCCAGCCGACAGGGGAGCGCTGAAGCTTTCTTC. It specifies CASRQGSAEAFF.

V gene TRBV28 combines with J gene TRBJ1-5, with TRBD1 matching over 7 bases. The ends lost 5 bases at V and 5 bases at J; junction bases unmatched: 12. The CDR3 runs 16 residues. Germline CDR1 and CDR2: MDHEN and SYDVKM. CDR3 nucleotide sequence: TGTGCCAGCAGTCCGAGACAGGGCGCGGTTCATCAGCCCCAGCATTTT. It encodes CASSPRQGAVHQPQHF.

Many counts were recorded for this clone. The chain carries TRBV2 and TRBJ1-1, with 7 bases fitting TRBD1. Germline assignment: CDR1 SNHLY and CDR2 FYNNEI. V trimming: 6 bases; J trimming: 5 bases; junction bases outside the gene matches: 6. The CDR3 sequence is 13 residues long. Written as DNA, the CDR3 is TGTGCCAGCAGCAGACAGGGTCTGACTGAAGCTTTCTTT. It codes for CASSRQGLTEAFF.

Notes on this clone: A far larger clone differs by one base, so this is likely a read error. The CDR3 sequence is CAWGGTDTQYF. CDR3 nucleotide sequence: TGTGCCTGGGGAGGGACAGATACGCAGTATTTT. The V gene is TRBV30, the J gene TRBJ2-3; possible D gene TRBD2, 6 bases. The V and J ends lost 5 bases and 3 bases respectively, with 6 bases between them. Per the germline V gene, CDR1 is GTSNPN and CDR2 is SVGIG (reference sequence). The CDR3 spans 11 residues.

Of note for this clone: The junction departs from the called germline gene at one end, perhaps through a read error. The chain carries TRBV9 and TRBJ2-2; possibly TRBD1 for D (7 bases). The CDR3 spans 13 residues. Germline V gene data show CDR1 as SGDLS and CDR2 as YYNGEE. The CDR3, as DNA: TGTGTCAGCGGGTCAACAGGGGCCGGGGAGCTGTTTTTT. Protein: CVSGSTGAGELFF.

V gene TRBV28 combines with J gene TRBJ1-5; D not resolved. Germline CDR1 is MDHEN and CDR2 is SYDVKM. The CDR3 loop spans 15 amino acids. V lost 6 bases and J lost 2, with 14 bases in between. CDR3 DNA sequence: TGTGCCAGCAGCGCCCCCGGGTTGGGCAATCAGCCCCAGCATTTT. It specifies CASSAPGLGNQPQHF.

Only one count was recorded for this clone. A far larger clone lies a single base away; this is likely a read error. The rearrangement links TRBV29-1 to TRBJ1-1; D is undetermined. From germline, CDR1 is SQVTM and CDR2 ANQGSEA. V shed 7 bases and J shed 0 bases, with 12 bases lying between them. The length of the CDR3 is 13 residues. In nucleotides, the CDR3 is TGCAGCGCGGACGGGCAATTGAACACTGAAGCTTTCTTT. Encoded protein: CSADGQLNTEAFF.

This clone was counted at least ten times. This CDR3 is also generated by other DNA sequences in the sample. The chain has TRBV5-6 and TRBJ1-2; possibly TRBD1 for D (5 bases). The ends were cut back, 4 bases at V and 6 bases at J, with 16 bases in the middle. The germline V gene has CDR1 SGHDT and CDR2 YYEEEE. The length of the CDR3 is 14 residues. CDR3: CASSGPSGQDGYTF. CDR3 DNA: TGTGCCAGCAGCGGACCTTCAGGGCAAGATGGCTACACCTTC.

On this clone itself: A far larger clone is just one base off, so this is likely a read error. The rearrangement links TRBV2 to TRBJ2-2; D could derive from TRBD1 or TRBD2 (5 bases each). Between the trimmed V and J ends, which lost 8 bases and 6 bases, there was a span of 16 bases. This CDR3 is 14 amino acids long. CDR1 is SNHLY and CDR2 is FYNNEI in the germline V gene. The CDR3 coding sequence is TGTGCCAGCTTCTTGTCCCGGGACGCCGGGGAGCTGTTTTTT. It encodes CASFLSRDAGELFF.

This clone has just a few counts. The chain recombines TRBV6-5 with TRBJ1-3; no definite D call. V was clipped by 8 bases and J by 4 bases, with 6 bases between them. CDR3 size: 11 residues. CDR1 is MNHEY, CDR2 SVGAGI, per germline. Here the CDR3 reads CASQRGNTIYF. CDR3 in DNA: TGTGCCAGCCAAAGGGGAAACACCATATATTTT.

This clone was detected only once. The V call is TRBV4-2, the J call TRBJ2-5; TRBD2 agrees at 9 bases. Germline CDR1 reads LGHNA; CDR2 reads YNFKEQ. The CDR3 totals 15 residues. After removal of 8 bases from V and 5 bases from J, the junction contained 12 bases not matched to a gene. CDR3 residues: CASGLVAGVRETQYF. The CDR3 coding sequence is TGTGCCAGCGGACTAGTAGCGGGAGTTCGGGAGACCCAGTACTTC.

This rearrangement joins TRBV28 to TRBJ1-1; tentatively, D is TRBD1 (5 bases). This CDR3 spans 14 amino acids. With 5 bases removed from V and 4 bases from J, the gap between germline ends came to 14 bases. Germline loops: CDR1 MDHEN, CDR2 SYDVKM. CDR3 amino acids: CASSQTPGGTEAFF. The CDR3 DNA follows: TGTGCCAGCAGTCAGACTCCCGGGGGCACTGAAGCTTTCTTT.

A word on this clone: A much larger clone lies a single base off, so this may be a read error. Other DNA sequences in this sample translate to the same CDR3. This chain's CDR3 is CASSLGQNTGELFF. In DNA form, the CDR3 reads TGCGCCAGCAGCTTGGGACAGAACACCGGGGAGCTGTTTTTT. The chain joins TRBV5-1 to TRBJ2-2, with D unresolved. V was clipped by 0 bases and J by 1 base, with 4 bases between them. Looked up from germline, CDR1 is SGHRS and CDR2 is YFSETQ. This CDR3 has 14 residues. The full variable domain, in which reference TRBV5-1 and TRBJ2-2 provide the parts outside the CDR3, is KAGVTQTPRYLIKTRGQQVTLSCSPISGHRSVSWYQQTPGQGLQFLFEYFSETQRNKGNFPGRFSGRQFSNSRSEMNVSTLELGDSALYLCASSLGQNTGELFFGEGSRLTVL.

This clone was seen at least ten times. Distinct nucleotide sequences in the sample also encode this CDR3. The chain recombines TRBV10-3 with TRBJ2-7; the match to TRBD2 covers 12 bases. The CDR3 has 16 amino acids. Losses at the gene ends were 7 bases for V and 7 bases for J; bases not matched to a gene: 14. Germline assignment: CDR1 ENHRY and CDR2 SYGVKD. This chain's CDR3 is CAITPLPSGRAGEQYF. In nucleotides, the CDR3 is TGTGCCATCACCCCATTGCCTAGCGGGAGGGCCGGTGAGCAGTACTTC.

The rearrangement joins TRBV29-1 to TRBJ2-7, with 9 bases aligning to TRBD1. The CDR3 is 14 amino acids. The germline gives CDR1 SQVTM, CDR2 ANQGSEA. V was clipped by 3 bases and J by 6 bases; unmatched bases: 9. This chain's CDR3 is CSVDTGGASGEQYF. CDR3 DNA sequence: TGCAGCGTTGACACAGGGGGCGCGTCTGGCGAGCAGTACTTC.

This clone has only one observation. The chain has TRBV6-1 and TRBJ2-5; 7 positions agree with TRBD1. This CDR3 region has 15 residues. Germline V gene lookup returns CDR1 MNHNS and CDR2 SASEGT. Trimming removed 5 bases from V and 2 bases from J; junction bases left unmatched: 8. The CDR3 DNA reads TGTGCCAGCAGTCCCCACCCGGGACAGCAAGAGACCCAGTACTTC. It translates to CASSPHPGQQETQYF.